The 18 T cell receptor beta chains in this list originate from one sample, sequenced in a study of blood T cell repertoires in COVID-19. Sequencing was performed with immunoSEQ multiplex PCR; in TCRdb, only in-frame clones are kept and a portion is missing. The repertoire holds more than 110,000 clones, roughly 80% seen once, with around 4% in the top ten. The sample consisted of peripheral blood. Every receptor here comes from a woman between 55 and 75 years old with acute or convalescent COVID-19.

The CDR3: CASSLTTAGEKLFF. The CDR3 region has the DNA TGTGCCAGCAGCTTAACAACAGCAGGGGAAAAACTGTTTTTT. The gene calls are TRBV7-7 and TRBJ1-4; maybe TRBD1 (5 bases). The CDR3 spans 14 residues. Germline V gene sequence: CDR1 SSHAT, CDR2 FNYEAQ (reference sequence). V shed 2 bases and J shed 8 bases, with 12 bases lying between them.

This clone came up once. The rearrangement links TRBV30 to TRBJ1-1; D may be TRBD1 (6 bases). V shed 0 bases and J shed 1 base, with 15 bases lying between them. Germline V lookup: CDR1 GTSNPN, CDR2 SVGIG (reference sequence). The CDR3 is 16 residues long. CDR3 coding DNA: TGTGCCTGGAGTGTAGGGAGGGTCAGGGGGAACACTGAAGCTTTCTTT. This encodes CAWSVGRVRGNTEAFF. Together with reference TRBV30 and TRBJ1-1, the CDR3 gives the full variable domain: SQTIHQWPATLVQPVGSPLSLECTVEGTSNPNLYWYRQAAGRGLQLLFYSVGIGQISSEVPQNLSASRPQDRQFILSSKKLLLSDSGFYLCAWSVGRVRGNTEAFFGQGTRLTVV.

This clone was detected once. This sequence joins TRBV11-3 and TRBJ2-7, with 9 positions matching TRBD1. The CDR3 extends over 15 amino acids. V was clipped by 5 bases and J by 6 bases; unmatched bases: 11. Per the germline V gene, CDR1 is SGHNT and CDR2 is YENEEA. The CDR3 DNA is TGTGCCAGCAGCAAATCCGGGACAGGGTTGGGCGAGCAGTACTTC. It encodes CASSKSGTGLGEQYF.

The chain is built from TRBV30 and TRBJ2-2; no clear D. With 5 bases removed from V and 1 base from J, the gap between germline ends came to 20 bases. The CDR3 has 17 residues. Germline CDR1 is GTSNPN and CDR2 is SVGIG (reference sequence). CDR3 sequence: CAWGNLPSSRNTGELFF. The CDR3, as DNA: TGTGCCTGGGGGAATCTTCCCTCATCTAGGAACACCGGGGAGCTGTTTTTT.

This sequence joins TRBV2 and TRBJ2-3; 8 nucleotides align to TRBD2. Germline V gene lookup returns CDR1 SNHLY and CDR2 FYNNEI. J lost 1 base, V lost 3 bases, and 3 bases had no gene match. The CDR3 covers 15 residues. CDR3 coding DNA: TGTGCCAGCAGTGAGGCGGGAGGAGGCACAGATACGCAGTATTTT. It yields the protein CASSEAGGGTDTQYF.

The V call is TRBV6-2 or TRBV6-3, the J call TRBJ1-2, with 7 bases aligning to TRBD1. The CDR3 has 13 residues. CDR1 is MNHEY, CDR2 SVGEGT, per germline. The trim removed 6 bases at V and 2 bases at J, leaving 3 bases unmatched. The CDR3 loop reads CASSTGQNYGYTF. The CDR3 DNA reads TGTGCCAGCAGCACGGGACAGAACTATGGCTACACCTTC.

The V gene is TRBV7-2, the J gene TRBJ2-6; D not certain. The V gene lost 5 bases and the J gene lost 0 bases, with 11 bases spanning the gap. The CDR3 loop spans 16 amino acids. CDR1 is SGHTA, CDR2 FQGNSA, per germline. The CDR3 bases are TGTGCCAGCAGCCCCACCCTACTCTCTGGGGCCAACGTCCTGACTTTC. The encoded protein is CASSPTLLSGANVLTF.

V is TRBV3-1 (or the pseudogene TRBV3-2) and J is TRBJ1-2, with TRBD1 matching over 7 bases. CDR1 LGHDT and CDR2 YNNKEL come from the germline V gene (reference sequence). This CDR3 is built from 14 residues. Trimming took 4 bases from V and 8 from J; bases not matched to a gene: 10. For the CDR3, the DNA is TGTGCCAGCAGCCCTACTACAGGGGACCAAGGCTACACCTTC. Encoded protein: CASSPTTGDQGYTF.

The J gene is TRBJ2-7, the V gene TRBV2, with a weak D call TRBD1 (6 bases). The CDR3 is 12 residues long. V lost 4 bases to trimming and J lost 3 bases, with 7 bases between them. Germline V gene lookup returns CDR1 SNHLY and CDR2 FYNNEI. CDR3 in amino acids: CASSARGYEQYF. CDR3 nucleotides: TGTGCCAGCAGTGCCAGGGGCTACGAGCAGTACTTC.

This chain uses TRBV5-6 with TRBJ2-5, with 7 nucleotides matching TRBD2. The CDR3 runs 17 residues. In germline, CDR1 is SGHDT, CDR2 YYEEEE. The junction had 12 bases not matched to a gene; V was cut back by 4 bases and J by 0 bases. CDR3 region: CASSPAGDYSYQETQYF. The CDR3 DNA is TGTGCCAGCAGCCCCGCGGGGGATTACTCGTACCAAGAGACCCAGTACTTC.

The chain links TRBV7-6 to TRBJ2-2, with 16 bases aligning to TRBD2. V lost 0 bases and J lost 4; bases outside the gene matches: 14. CDR1 and CDR2 from the germline V gene are SGHVS and FNYEAQ. The CDR3 has 22 residues. The CDR3 here is CASSLAPQGTSGRGGTTGELFF. The CDR3 DNA reads TGTGCCAGCAGCTTAGCGCCACAGGGGACTAGCGGGAGGGGCGGAACCACCGGGGAGCTGTTTTTT.

The chain employs TRBV28 and TRBJ1-6; 7 nucleotides match TRBD1. This CDR3 has 18 amino acids. Germline V gene lookup returns CDR1 MDHEN and CDR2 SYDVKM. V trimming: 7 bases; J trimming: 3 bases; junction bases outside the gene matches: 15. CDR3 protein: CASIGGQERPYYNSPLHF. The CDR3 region has the DNA TGTGCCAGCATTGGAGGACAGGAACGACCTTACTATAATTCACCCCTCCACTTT.

This chain joins TRBV28 and TRBJ2-1; D perhaps matches TRBD1 (6 bases). V shed 11 bases and J shed 3 bases, with 20 bases lying between them. CDR1 is MDHEN, CDR2 SYDVKM, per germline. The CDR3 contains 15 residues. CDR3 residues: CASLYGDISYNEQFF. The CDR3 DNA is TGTGCCTCCCTATATGGGGACATAAGCTACAATGAGCAGTTCTTC.

The V gene is TRBV29-1, the J gene TRBJ2-7; 11 nucleotides agree with TRBD2. The CDR3 is 15 residues long. The junction had 10 bases not matched to a gene; V was cut back by 6 bases and J by 3 bases. Germline values: CDR1 SQVTM, CDR2 ANQGSEA. Here the CDR3 DNA reads TGCAGCGTAATCCCGCGACTAGCGGGGAACTACGAGCAGTACTTC. It translates to CSVIPRLAGNYEQYF.

This chain links TRBV27 with TRBJ1-1; 8 bases fit TRBD1. Germline CDR1 reads MNHEY; CDR2 reads SMNVEV (reference sequence). With 5 bases clipped from V and 11 bases from J, the junction kept 10 bases outside the gene matches. The CDR3 has 13 residues. CDR3 residues: CASSPRQGTSAFF. The CDR3, as DNA: TGTGCCAGCAGTCCCCGACAGGGGACCTCGGCTTTCTTT.

The CDR3 region is CASIRDNSYEQYF. The CDR3, as DNA: TGTGCCAGCATTCGGGACAACTCCTACGAGCAGTACTTC. This chain links TRBV28 with TRBJ2-7, with a possible D match to TRBD1 (6 bases). V was cut by 7 bases and J by 0 bases, with 10 bases left in between. The CDR3 covers 13 residues. Germline CDR1 reads MDHEN; CDR2 reads SYDVKM.

This clone was counted once. The V and J genes are TRBV27 and TRBJ2-1, with 10 bases identical to TRBD1. Unmatched junction bases numbered 6, after V lost 9 bases and J lost 4 bases. Per germline, CDR1 MNHEY and CDR2 SMNVEV (reference sequence). This CDR3 has 14 amino acids. CDR3 residues: CASNRDRGYNEQFF. CDR3 DNA: TGTGCCAGTAACAGGGACAGGGGATACAATGAGCAGTTCTTC.

The gene calls are TRBV28 and TRBJ1-2, with 8 bases fitting TRBD1. Germline-derived CDR1 and CDR2 are MDHEN and SYDVKM. V lost 3 bases to trimming and J lost 7 bases; unmatched junction nucleotides: 7. This CDR3 has 14 residues. The CDR3 coding sequence is TGTGCCAGCAGTTTGGTCAGGGGGCGAGGTGGCTACACCTTC. This gives the protein CASSLVRGRGGYTF.